In its sample, the clone carrying this TCR beta chain was seen many times. Amplified TCR beta CDR3 regions derived from RNA transcripts. In the first-round RT-PCR of the TCR CDR3, the HTBI primer set was used. TCRdb called the multiplex PCR reads again in MiXCR, with one record for every CDR3 protein. The sample comprises 200,000 to 250,000 distinct CDR3 sequences, about 17% of which are singletons, and around 30% rests with the top ten. Out of 10 ml of fresh peripheral blood came the PBMCs. This sample is drawn from a study of T cells in Graves' hyperthyroidism and ophthalmopathy. Germline CDR1 MNHNS, CDR2 SASEGT. The CDR3 loop spans 18 amino acids. Trimming took 5 bases from V and 1 from J, leaving 24 bases between them.

Sequenced input: blood. The receptor was isolated from a woman between 18 and 30 years old with Graves' ophthalmopathy. V and J are TRBV6-1 and TRBJ2-7; D remains unclear. CDR3 sequence reads: CASSSKDPSSELSYEQYF. CDR3 nucleotides: TGTGCCAGCAGTTCAAAGGACCCGTCTTCCGAGTTATCCTACGAGCAGTACTTC.